The next 21 T cell receptor beta chains were all read from a single sample in a study of blood T cells in healthy people across ages. A second PCR of about 7 to 12 cycles used a sample-barcoded 5' primer and a J-beta primer mix. One entry per CDR3 protein, called by TCRdb with MiXCR from the 5' RACE reads. Among under 850,000 distinct CDR3 sequences, under 40% were seen once, and the ten largest hold 13%. Sequences were obtained from blood. These receptors were obtained from a man aged 18-30 years in good health.

The CDR3 DNA sequence: TGTGCCAGCAGAAGGGACAGAGGTGGCTTAAGCTCCTACAATGAGCAGTTCTTC. As protein: CASRRDRGGLSSYNEQFF. J is TRBJ2-1 and V is TRBV6-2 or TRBV6-3, with TRBD1 matching over 7 bases. The CDR3 totals 18 residues. Germline lookup yields CDR1 MNHEY and CDR2 SVGEGT. With 6 bases clipped from V and 0 bases from J, the junction kept 14 bases outside the gene matches.

This clonotype has more than one count but fewer than ten. In nucleotides, the CDR3 is TGTGCCAGCAGTTACAGGGTAAGGACCCACACTGAAGCTTTCTTT. As protein: CASSYRVRTHTEAFF. The chain uses TRBV12-3 or TRBV12-4 and TRBJ1-1; D is perhaps TRBD1 (6 bases). The CDR3 spans 15 residues. The V end was cut by 4 bases, the J end by 3 bases, with 15 bases between.

This clonotype was observed a handful of times. The chain employs TRBV6-2 or TRBV6-3 and TRBJ1-2; D uncertain. Germline V gene sequence: CDR1 MNHEY, CDR2 SVGEGT. The germline V and J ends were trimmed by 6 bases and 4 bases, with 6 bases remaining between them. This CDR3 region has 11 residues. CDR3 nucleotide sequence: TGTGCCAGCAGACGGAGCTATGGCTACACCTTC. Translating gives CASRRSYGYTF.

This clonotype showed up just a few times. This chain links TRBV4-1 with TRBJ2-1, with no clear D. This CDR3 has 17 residues. Looked up from germline, CDR1 is MGHRA and CDR2 is YSYEKL. Trimming pared 0 bases from V and 7 bases from J, leaving 19 bases between. The CDR3 DNA reads TGCGCCAGCAGCCAAGAAAGCGCGTCCGGCGCTTGGAATGAGCAGTTCTTC. Its protein is CASSQESASGAWNEQFF.

The chain is built from TRBV28 and TRBJ2-1; TRBD1 matches at 8 bases. The J call may be faulty, since TRBJ2-7 better matches the DNA end. In germline, CDR1 is MDHEN, CDR2 SYDVKM. CDR3 size: 15 residues. The CDR3 reads CASSFRQGTYNEQYF. The CDR3 coding sequence is TGTGCCAGCAGTTTTCGACAGGGGACCTACAATGAGCAGTACTTC.

The V call is TRBV4-2, the J call TRBJ1-5, with D hard to call. The germline V and J ends were trimmed by 1 base and 6 bases, with 10 bases remaining between them. CDR1 and CDR2 from the germline V gene are LGHNA and YNFKEQ. The CDR3 runs 14 residues. The CDR3 region has the DNA TGTGCCAGCAGCCAAGTCGGCAGTACTCAGCCCCAGCATTTT. As protein: CASSQVGSTQPQHF.

The chain links TRBV9 to TRBJ2-7; D assignment may be TRBD1 or TRBD2 (5 bases each). This CDR3 is built from 13 residues. In germline, CDR1 is SGDLS, CDR2 YYNGEE. Trimming shortened V by 2 bases and J by 7 bases, and 13 bases separated the two germline ends. CDR3 sequence (DNA): TGTGCCAGCAGCGTCAGGGACCGGAATGAGCAGTACTTC. Protein: CASSVRDRNEQYF.

Concerning this clonotype: One end of the junction varies from germline; a read error may be responsible. The chain has TRBV27 and TRBJ1-6; D not resolved. Germline CDR1 MNHEY, CDR2 SMNVEV (reference sequence). The CDR3 length is 14 residues. The CDR3 DNA reads as TGTGCCAGCAGTCCCATGGGCCGGCTTTCACCCCCCCACTTT. Amino acids: CASSPMGRLSPPHF.

This clonotype was detected ten times or more. V gene TRBV6-5 combines with J gene TRBJ2-1, with TRBD1 as a possible D gene (5 bases). Germline-derived CDR1 and CDR2 are MNHEY and SVGAGI. The V end lost 2 bases, the J end lost 4 bases, and 9 bases lay between the germline ends. The CDR3 is 14 amino acids. This chain's CDR3 is CASSYVGAYNEQFF. The CDR3 nucleotides are TGTGCCAGCAGTTACGTTGGGGCGTACAATGAGCAGTTCTTC.

The rearrangement joins TRBV20-1 to TRBJ2-5; D unresolved. With 1 base removed from V and 5 bases from J, the gap between germline ends came to 20 bases. The germline V gene has CDR1 DFQATT and CDR2 SNEGSKA (reference sequence). This CDR3 is built from 16 residues. In nucleotides, the CDR3 is TGCAGTGCTAGAGGGGGTTGGCGTGTAGGAATGGAGACCCAGTACTTC. Its translation is CSARGGWRVGMETQYF.

This chain joins TRBV11-2 and TRBJ1-3; a possible D gene is TRBD1 (5 bases). Deletions cut 2 bases from V and 0 bases from J, with 17 bases between. This CDR3 has 18 residues. Germline V gives CDR1 SGHAT, CDR2 FQNNGV. CDR3 loop: CASSLLLGDLRSGNTIYF. The CDR3 DNA reads TGTGCCAGCAGCTTACTGTTAGGGGACCTCCGCTCTGGAAACACCATATATTTT. The variable domain in full, completed from reference TRBV11-2 and TRBJ1-3, reads EAGVAQSPRYKIIEKRQSVAFWCNPISGHATLYWYQQILGQGPKLLIQFQNNGVVDDSQLPKDRFSAERLKGVDSTLKIQPAKLEDSAVYLCASSLLLGDLRSGNTIYFGEGSWLTVV.

This sequence joins TRBV28 and TRBJ1-4; D gene ambiguous. The CDR3 extends over 15 amino acids. Germline V gives CDR1 MDHEN, CDR2 SYDVKM. V dropped 0 bases and J dropped 3 bases, with 8 bases sitting between them. Here the CDR3 reads CASSLWRAPNEKLFF. Written as DNA, the CDR3 is TGTGCCAGCAGTTTATGGCGGGCCCCTAATGAAAAACTGTTTTTT.

This clonotype was detected a few times. The chain uses TRBV7-9 and TRBJ2-5; no firm D call. V lost 1 base to trimming and J lost 11 bases, with 14 bases between them. CDR3 length: 13 amino acids. CDR1 and CDR2 from the germline V gene are SEHNR and FQNEAQ (reference sequence). CDR3: CASSLGAADEQYF. CDR3 sequence (DNA): TGTGCCAGCAGCTTAGGTGCGGCGGATGAGCAGTACTTC.

The chain joins TRBV12-3 or TRBV12-4 to TRBJ1-5; TRBD1 is a possible D gene (5 bases). The V end was cut by 1 base, the J end by 3 bases, with 16 bases between. The CDR3 has 17 residues. The CDR3 coding sequence is TGTGCCAGCAGTTTAGGGGACGGGACCCTTTACAATCAGCCCCAGCATTTT. Translated: CASSLGDGTLYNQPQHF.

This clonotype was counted ten times or more. The V and J genes are TRBV29-1 and TRBJ2-6; 11 bases are a match to TRBD1. In germline, CDR1 is SQVTM, CDR2 ANQGSEA. The V and J ends lost 4 bases and 3 bases, in that order; junction bases with no gene match: 5. The CDR3 covers 16 residues. This chain's CDR3 is CSVAGQGAYGANVLTF. The CDR3 DNA reads as TGCAGCGTTGCCGGACAGGGGGCGTATGGGGCCAACGTCCTGACTTTC.

This chain joins TRBV6-1 and TRBJ2-5; TRBD2 might be the D (6 bases). The CDR3 sequence is 20 residues long. The V gene's germline CDR1 is MNHNS and CDR2 SASEGT. The ends were cut back, 4 bases at V and 1 base at J, with 28 bases in the middle. The CDR3 DNA reads TGTGCCAGCAGTGGACGCCGGCCTCAACCGGGACTCTCCTTCCAAGAGACCCAGTACTTC. Translating it yields CASSGRRPQPGLSFQETQYF.

About this clonotype itself: A single base separates this from a much larger clone, so it may be a read error. The gene calls are TRBV4-2 and TRBJ2-1, with 8 bases fitting TRBD2. Near its end, the DNA agrees better with TRBJ2-7, so the J call may be wrong. CDR1 and CDR2 (germline): LGHNA, YNFKEQ. The CDR3 is made up of 16 amino acids. DNA for the CDR3: TGTGCCAGCAGCCAAGATGGGAGCGGGGGATACAATGAGCAGTACTTC. It specifies CASSQDGSGGYNEQYF.

This clonotype has a handful of counts. The chain uses TRBV6-1 and TRBJ2-1; D not resolved. There are 17 residues in the CDR3. Trimming shortened V by 6 bases and J by 8 bases, and 26 bases separated the two germline ends. Per germline, CDR1 MNHNS and CDR2 SASEGT. CDR3: CASSTAGVRYISDEQFF. CDR3 nucleotides: TGTGCCAGCAGCACCGCTGGGGTGAGGTACATTAGTGATGAGCAGTTCTTC.

This clonotype has just a few counts. Here the CDR3 reads CASSRDRETEAFF. The DNA of the CDR3 is TGCGCCAGCAGCCGGGACAGGGAAACTGAAGCTTTCTTT. The chain links TRBV5-1 to TRBJ1-1; 9 bases line up with TRBD1. Germline CDR1 is SGHRS and CDR2 is YFSETQ. V shed 4 bases, J shed 5 bases, and the junction held 3 bases outside the gene matches. This CDR3 spans 13 amino acids.

The chain employs TRBV4-1 and TRBJ1-4; D remains unclear. Germline CDR1 is MGHRA and CDR2 is YSYEKL. Trimming took 7 bases from V and 7 from J, leaving 19 bases between them. The CDR3 loop spans 15 amino acids. The CDR3 DNA sequence: TGCGCCAGCAACTACTACCTGGGGTTTTCTGAAAAACTGTTTTTT. It yields the protein CASNYYLGFSEKLFF.

This clonotype has at least ten counts. The chain has TRBV20-1 and TRBJ2-5; D unresolved. This CDR3 spans 13 amino acids. Germline CDR1 DFQATT, CDR2 SNEGSKA (reference sequence). Trimming pared 2 bases from V and 3 bases from J, leaving 10 bases between. DNA of the CDR3: TGCAGTGCTAGACCCCCTCCCGAAGAGACCCAGTACTTC. The encoded protein is CSARPPPEETQYF.